One sample yielded the 12 T cell receptor beta chains listed below, sequenced in a study of blood T cells in healthy people across ages. Alongside a J-beta primer mix, a sample-barcoded 5' primer served in a second PCR lasting about 7 to 11 cycles. Each CDR3 protein gets one entry after TCRdb re-called the 5' RACE reads with MiXCR. The table records roughly 1,800,000 distinct CDR3 sequences, about 50% of them present only once. Specimen: blood. The receptors shown here come from a woman in her thirties or forties in good health.

The table lists this clonotype with many counts. The chain is built from TRBV3-1 and TRBJ2-6, with D possibly TRBD1 on 6 matching bases. V was shortened by 3 bases and J by 3 bases, with 9 bases between the two germline ends. The CDR3 extends over 15 amino acids. From germline, CDR1 is LGHDT and CDR2 YNNKEL (reference sequence). The CDR3 DNA reads TGTGCCAGCAGCCAGGGGGCTGGTGGGGCCAACGTCCTGACTTTC. Residues: CASSQGAGGANVLTF.

The rearrangement uses TRBV7-8 and TRBJ2-5; 11 positions agree with TRBD1. The J call is in doubt because the DNA end fits TRBJ2-7 better. CDR3 length: 19 amino acids. Germline V CDR1 and CDR2: SGHVS, FQNEAQ. DNA for the CDR3: TGTGCCAGCAGCTTTTCCCCGGGACAGGGGGTGAAATTCCCTTACGAGCAGTACTTC. Translation: CASSFSPGQGVKFPYEQYF.

This clonotype was observed a handful of times. The chain carries TRBV29-1 and TRBJ1-5; D possibly corresponds to TRBD1 (5 bases). V dropped 7 bases and J dropped 5 bases, with 15 bases sitting between them. CDR1 and CDR2 (germline): SQVTM, ANQGSEA. The CDR3 contains 13 residues. The DNA of the CDR3 is TGCAGCGCAATTGGGGGGTACGATCAGCCCCAGCATTTT. This codes for CSAIGGYDQPQHF. Full variable domain (rest looked up from reference TRBV29-1 and TRBJ1-5): SAVISQKPSRDICQRGTSLTIQCQVDSQVTMMFWYRQQPGQSLTLIATANQGSEATYESGFVIDKFPISRPNLTFSTLTVSNMSPEDSSIYLCSAIGGYDQPQHFGDGTRLSIL.

The chain recombines TRBV4-2 with TRBJ1-1, with D tentatively TRBD1 (5 bases). Between the trimmed V and J ends, which lost 1 base and 6 bases, there was a span of 12 bases. CDR3 length equals 14 residues. CDR1 and CDR2 (germline): LGHNA, YNFKEQ. CDR3 coding DNA: TGTGCCAGCAGCCAAGCCGCAGGGTACCCTGAAGCTTTCTTT. Amino acids: CASSQAAGYPEAFF.

The genes are TRBV24-1 and TRBJ2-6; D gene uncertain. Deletions cut 3 bases from V and 2 bases from J, with 10 bases between. Germline-derived CDR1 and CDR2 are KGHDR and SFDVKD. CDR3 length equals 16 residues. CDR3 residues: CATSDQSITGANVLTF. Here the CDR3 DNA reads TGTGCCACCAGTGATCAAAGCATTACTGGGGCCAACGTCCTGACTTTC.

This clonotype has a handful of counts. This chain links TRBV5-1 with TRBJ1-4; no clear D gene. The germline V gene encodes CDR1 SGHRS and CDR2 YFSETQ. CDR3 size: 14 residues. The V and J ends lost 2 bases and 0 bases respectively, with 5 bases between them. CDR3 in amino acids: CASSLQPTNEKLFF. CDR3 bases: TGCGCCAGCAGCTTACAGCCAACTAATGAAAAACTGTTTTTT.

The chain employs TRBV7-3 and TRBJ1-2; possibly TRBD1 for D (6 bases). The germline gives CDR1 SGHTA, CDR2 FQGTGA. The CDR3 contains 15 residues. V lost 2 bases, J lost 7 bases, and 17 bases lay in between. The CDR3 coding sequence is TGTGCCAGCAGCTTAGTTCCGGACAGAAGCCTTGGCTACACCTTC. Translating gives CASSLVPDRSLGYTF.

V and J are TRBV11-1 and TRBJ2-1; 10 positions agree with TRBD1. The germline V gene has CDR1 SGHAT and CDR2 FQDESV (reference sequence). J gave up 10 bases and V 8 bases, and 5 bases lay outside the gene matches. CDR3 size: 12 residues. The CDR3 here is CASETGGAEQFF. The CDR3 DNA reads as TGTGCCAGCGAGACAGGGGGCGCCGAGCAGTTCTTC. The complete variable domain, with remaining parts taken from reference TRBV11-1 and TRBJ2-1, reads EAEVAQSPRYKITEKSQAVAFWCDPISGHATLYWYRQILGQGPELLVQFQDESVVDDSQLPKDRFSAERLKGVDSTLKIQPAELGDSAMYLCASETGGAEQFFGPGTRLTVL.

The chain uses TRBV5-1 and TRBJ2-3; TRBD2 is a possible D gene (6 bases). The CDR3 consists of 14 residues. Between the trimmed V and J ends, which lost 0 bases and 4 bases, there was a span of 9 bases. Germline CDR1 and CDR2: SGHRS and YFSETQ. The CDR3 bases are TGCGCCAGCAGCTTGGGGGGGGATCCAGATACGCAGTATTTT. Its protein is CASSLGGDPDTQYF.

This clonotype was seen a few times. This sequence joins TRBV7-9 and TRBJ2-5; D is perhaps TRBD1 or TRBD2 (7 bases each). The CDR3 extends over 11 amino acids. CDR1 is SEHNR and CDR2 is FQNEAQ in the germline V gene (reference sequence). Here the CDR3 reads CATGRVETQYF. CDR3 DNA: TGTGCGACAGGGAGGGTAGAGACCCAGTACTTC.

The rearrangement links TRBV20-1 to TRBJ2-5, with a weak D call TRBD2 (8 bases). TRBJ2-7 explains the end of the DNA better; the J call may be wrong. The germline gives CDR1 DFQATT, CDR2 SNEGSKA (reference sequence). The CDR3 totals 18 residues. CDR3 residues: CSAREPPGGTEHDYEQYF. In DNA, the CDR3 is TGCAGTGCTAGAGAACCGCCGGGGGGGACAGAACATGACTACGAGCAGTACTTC.

The CDR3 DNA is TGTGCCAGCAGTCGGATACAGGGGGCTACAGATACGCAGTATTTT. Amino acids: CASSRIQGATDTQYF. This chain links TRBV27 with TRBJ2-3, with 9 bases fitting TRBD1. CDR1 MNHEY and CDR2 SMNVEV come from the germline V gene (reference sequence). The CDR3 runs to 15 residues. With 5 bases clipped from V and 3 bases from J, the junction kept 6 bases outside the gene matches.